This TCR beta chain was captured by sequencing in a study of T cell responses to AZD1222 COVID-19 vaccine. Study conclusions and caveats: It should be noted that donors were predominantly white British and more often female, and clonal diversity was possibly underestimated.

Profiled with immunoSEQ multiplex PCR; TCRdb holds only in-frame clones, not every one. The sample records 110,000 to 150,000 clones, roughly nine tenths being singletons. With V trimmed by 5 bases and J by 4 bases, 6 bases remained unmatched. Germline lookup yields CDR1 KGHSH and CDR2 LQKENI. This CDR3 comprises 16 residues. As for this clone: Its specificity is unknown.

This TCR was recovered from an adult in good health. The rearrangement joins TRBV18 to TRBJ2-1, with 12 bases identical to TRBD2. The sample here was peripheral blood, taken on day 0 of AZD1222 vaccination. The CDR3 bases are TGTGCCAGCTCAACTACCCTAGCGGGGGGGTACAATGAGCAGTTCTTC. Residues: CASSTTLAGGYNEQFF.